The 26 T cell receptor beta chains in this list originate from one sample, sequenced in a study of blood T cell repertoires in COVID-19. Sequenced by immunoSEQ multiplex PCR; TCRdb stores in-frame clones only, minus some. This sample has roughly 120,000 clones, with 70% to 90% found just once. The specimen was peripheral blood. The receptors shown here come from a woman aged 60-70 years with acute or convalescent COVID-19.

The rearrangement joins TRBV27 to TRBJ1-1, with D maybe TRBD1 (6 bases). Germline CDR1 and CDR2: MNHEY and SMNVEV (reference sequence). Trimming shortened V by 6 bases and J by 1 base, and 12 bases separated the two germline ends. This CDR3 region has 14 residues. The CDR3 bases are TGTGCCAGCAGGTCCGGGGGGCAGAACACTGAAGCTTTCTTT. This gives the protein CASRSGGQNTEAFF.

V and J are TRBV7-2 and TRBJ1-4; 7 bases line up with TRBD1. The CDR3 runs to 17 residues. V was pared by 3 bases and J by 2 bases, with 9 bases of the junction left unmatched. Germline-derived CDR1 and CDR2 are SGHTA and FQGNSA. The CDR3 region has the DNA TGTGCCAGCAGCTTGTCGACAGGGAAGGGCACTAATGAAAAACTGTTTTTT. Protein product: CASSLSTGKGTNEKLFF.

The chain has TRBV24-1 and TRBJ2-1; TRBD1 might be the D (6 bases). Germline-derived CDR1 and CDR2 are KGHDR and SFDVKD. The CDR3 sequence is 13 residues long. Trimming shortened V by 7 bases and J by 5 bases, and 11 bases separated the two germline ends. CDR3 protein: CATRASGDNEQFF. DNA of the CDR3: TGTGCCACCAGGGCCTCAGGGGACAATGAGCAGTTCTTC.

The chain is built from TRBV28 and TRBJ1-1; D is ambiguous. Trimming stripped 1 base from V and 3 bases from J, with 12 bases between. Germline lookup yields CDR1 MDHEN and CDR2 SYDVKM. The CDR3 runs 15 residues. In DNA form, the CDR3 reads TGTGCCAGCAGTTTATATTCGCGTATCGACACTGAAGCTTTCTTT. Its translation is CASSLYSRIDTEAFF.

The rearrangement uses TRBV7-9 and TRBJ1-1; D is unclear. V lost 5 bases and J lost 7, with 8 bases in between. The V gene's germline CDR1 is SEHNR and CDR2 FQNEAQ (reference sequence). The CDR3 consists of 11 residues. CDR3 residues: CASSLADEAFF. Written as DNA, the CDR3 is TGTGCCAGCAGCCTTGCGGATGAAGCTTTCTTT.

V usage is TRBV5-1 and J usage is TRBJ1-4, with TRBD1 matching over 9 bases. The J segment lost 4 bases and the V segment lost 3 bases, leaving 19 bases of the junction unmatched. Germline loops: CDR1 SGHRS, CDR2 YFSETQ. This CDR3 is 20 amino acids long. CDR3 residues: CASSWAVKGQGGPGNEKLFF. The CDR3 DNA reads TGCGCCAGCAGCTGGGCCGTTAAGGGACAGGGAGGTCCCGGTAATGAAAAACTGTTTTTT.

The chain links TRBV6-6 to TRBJ1-2; weak D call: TRBD1 (6 bases). Germline CDR1 and CDR2: MNHNY and SVGAGI (reference sequence). The CDR3 loop spans 13 amino acids. The V and J ends lost 8 bases and 6 bases respectively, with 16 bases between them. CDR3 nucleotide sequence: TGTGCCAGCCTTACAGGGTCTGGAGATGGCTACACCTTC. Protein sequence: CASLTGSGDGYTF.

This chain joins TRBV6-5 and TRBJ2-3, with TRBD1 matching over 7 bases. CDR1 MNHEY and CDR2 SVGAGI come from the germline V gene. V lost 1 base, J lost 2 bases, and 3 bases stayed unmatched. The CDR3 is 15 amino acids. The CDR3: CASSYFGQDTDTQYF. CDR3 nucleotide sequence: TGTGCCAGCAGTTACTTCGGACAGGACACAGATACGCAGTATTTT.

The V gene is TRBV6-6, the J gene TRBJ2-1; D possibly corresponds to TRBD2 (5 bases). There are 12 residues in the CDR3. V dropped 2 bases and J dropped 10 bases, with 9 bases sitting between them. Germline loops: CDR1 MNHNY, CDR2 SVGAGI (reference sequence). CDR3 in amino acids: CASSYPTNEQFF. CDR3 in DNA: TGTGCCAGCAGTTACCCGACTAACGAGCAGTTCTTC.

The chain couples TRBV3-1 (or the pseudogene TRBV3-2) to TRBJ2-1; D is perhaps TRBD2 (5 bases). This CDR3 contains 15 residues. V was clipped by 4 bases and J by 0 bases, with 10 bases between them. Germline assignment: CDR1 LGHDT and CDR2 YNNKEL (reference sequence). The CDR3 protein is CASSLGVSSYNEQFF. CDR3 in DNA: TGTGCCAGCAGCCTCGGGGTTAGCTCCTACAATGAGCAGTTCTTC.

V and J are TRBV2 and TRBJ2-7; tentative D call: TRBD1 (5 bases). The germline gives CDR1 SNHLY, CDR2 FYNNEI. CDR3 length equals 14 residues. The ends were cut back, 4 bases at V and 1 base at J, with 11 bases in the middle. CDR3 nucleotide sequence: TGTGCCAGCAGTGGTGGGGCAGCATCCTACGAGCAGTACTTC. It codes for CASSGGAASYEQYF.

The chain recombines TRBV19 with TRBJ1-5, with unresolved D. V dropped 3 bases and J dropped 2 bases, with 14 bases sitting between them. The CDR3 is made up of 16 amino acids. Germline V gives CDR1 LNHDA, CDR2 SQIVND (reference sequence). The CDR3 nucleotides are TGTGCCAGTAGTATGCAAGGCAATCGGGGCAATCAGCCCCAGCATTTT. Encoded protein: CASSMQGNRGNQPQHF.

This chain uses TRBV29-1 with TRBJ1-2, with D tentatively TRBD1 (5 bases). CDR3 size: 14 residues. Deletions cut 6 bases from V and 2 bases from J, with 16 bases between. The germline CDR1 and CDR2 sequences are SQVTM and ANQGSEA. The CDR3 sequence: CSVATQGSNYGYTF. The DNA for the CDR3 is TGCAGCGTCGCCACGCAGGGTTCGAACTATGGCTACACCTTC. Filled out from reference TRBV29-1 and TRBJ1-2, the complete variable domain reads SAVISQKPSRDICQRGTSLTIQCQVDSQVTMMFWYRQQPGQSLTLIATANQGSEATYESGFVIDKFPISRPNLTFSTLTVSNMSPEDSSIYLCSVATQGSNYGYTFGSGTRLTVV.

The chain has TRBV10-3 and TRBJ2-2; 7 nucleotides match TRBD1. The CDR3 has 15 amino acids. Germline V gives CDR1 ENHRY, CDR2 SYGVKD. V shed 4 bases and J 0 bases; nucleotides not matched to a gene: 2. The CDR3 nucleotides read TGTGCCATCAGTGTGGGACAGCCGAACACCGGGGAGCTGTTTTTT. It encodes CAISVGQPNTGELFF.

Here the CDR3 DNA reads TGTGCCAGCATCCCTGATCTCCAGGGTGGCTACACCTTC. Translating it yields CASIPDLQGGYTF. This chain uses TRBV12-3 or TRBV12-4 with TRBJ1-2; possibly TRBD1 for D (5 bases). CDR3 length equals 13 residues. Trimming stripped 7 bases from V and 7 bases from J, with 16 bases between.

The chain recombines TRBV10-1 with TRBJ2-7; perhaps TRBD2 as D (5 bases). The CDR3 loop spans 13 amino acids. Per the germline V gene, CDR1 is WNHNN and CDR2 is SYGVQD (reference sequence). V was trimmed by 3 bases and J by 2 bases, leaving 8 bases between them. This CDR3 reads CASSDGGPYEQYF. The DNA of the CDR3 is TGCGCCAGCAGTGACGGAGGACCCTACGAGCAGTACTTC.

The table lists this clone with a count of one. CDR3 amino acids: CAISERTSANNEQFF. DNA for the CDR3: TGTGCCATCAGTGAGAGAACTAGCGCCAACAATGAGCAGTTCTTC. The chain carries TRBV10-3 and TRBJ2-1; TRBD2 matches 7 bases. Germline trimming cut 2 bases from V and 5 bases from J; bases unmatched to any gene: 6. This CDR3 comprises 15 residues. Germline V lookup: CDR1 ENHRY, CDR2 SYGVKD.

V gene TRBV18 combines with J gene TRBJ1-4, with 7 bases aligning to TRBD1. V was clipped by 6 bases and J by 3 bases; unmatched bases: 1. The CDR3 extends over 13 amino acids. The germline CDR1 and CDR2 sequences are KGHSH and LQKENI. The CDR3 DNA reads as TGTGCCAGCTCGGGACAGCCTAATGAAAAACTGTTTTTT. Protein: CASSGQPNEKLFF.

This chain uses TRBV6-6 with TRBJ1-6; D is undetermined. V lost 6 bases and J 9 bases, leaving 9 bases between the germline ends. Germline-derived CDR1 and CDR2 are MNHNY and SVGAGI (reference sequence). This CDR3 comprises 12 residues. The CDR3 nucleotides are TGTGCCAGCAGATTGGGAGGTTCACCCCTCCACTTT. It translates to CASRLGGSPLHF.

The chain links TRBV7-6 to TRBJ2-1; 11 bases are a match to TRBD2. Trimming took 5 bases from V and 9 from J; bases not matched to a gene: 9. Germline V gene sequence: CDR1 SGHVS, CDR2 FNYEAQ. There are 15 residues in the CDR3. The CDR3 DNA follows: TGTGCCAGCAGCATTAGCGGGGGGGCAACCGGTGAGCAGTTCTTC. Amino acids: CASSISGGATGEQFF.

The rearrangement uses TRBV7-3 and TRBJ2-3, with D perhaps matching TRBD2 (6 bases). Germline lookup yields CDR1 SGHTA and CDR2 FQGTGA. The length of the CDR3 is 15 residues. V lost 5 bases to trimming and J lost 0 bases, with 12 bases between them. The CDR3 here is CASSRDGGSTDTQYF. The DNA of the CDR3 is TGTGCCAGCAGCCGCGACGGGGGAAGCACAGATACGCAGTATTTT.

The chain recombines TRBV3-1 (or the pseudogene TRBV3-2) with TRBJ2-7; 10 bases are a match to TRBD1. Trimming removed 3 bases from V and 5 bases from J; junction bases left unmatched: 4. Germline V gene data show CDR1 as LGHDT and CDR2 as YNNKEL (reference sequence). This CDR3 spans 14 amino acids. CDR3 residues: CASSQGTGAHEQYF. The CDR3, as DNA: TGTGCCAGCAGCCAGGGGACAGGGGCCCACGAGCAGTACTTC.

The V call is TRBV5-1, the J call TRBJ1-2; weak D call: TRBD1 (6 bases). This CDR3 has 14 amino acids. Trimming took off 4 bases at V and 3 bases at J, with 13 bases between the two ends. Per the germline V gene, CDR1 is SGHRS and CDR2 is YFSETQ. Here the CDR3 DNA reads TGCGCCAGCAGCCCAGGACAGACCTACTATGGCTACACCTTC. Protein sequence: CASSPGQTYYGYTF.

This clone was counted a few times. The chain is built from TRBV5-1 and TRBJ1-2, with D uncertain. Trimming removed 1 base at V and 4 bases at J, with 5 bases between. The CDR3 runs 12 residues. CDR1 and CDR2 from the germline V gene are SGHRS and YFSETQ. The CDR3 sequence: CASSLSTYGYTF. The CDR3 DNA reads as TGCGCCAGCAGCTTGTCTACCTATGGCTACACCTTC.

This rearrangement joins TRBV4-1 to TRBJ1-4, with TRBD1 identical over 8 bases. From germline, CDR1 is MGHRA and CDR2 YSYEKL. After removal of 4 bases from V and 17 bases from J, the junction contained 12 bases not matched to a gene. This CDR3 contains 13 residues. CDR3: CASSPQWGTGVFF. The CDR3 bases are TGCGCCAGCAGCCCCCAGTGGGGGACAGGCGTCTTTTTT.

For the CDR3, the DNA is TGTGCCAGCAGTTTGCGGGGCCAAGCAACTAATGAAAAACTGTTTTTT. It yields the protein CASSLRGQATNEKLFF. This chain connects TRBV6-6 to TRBJ1-4, with D possibly being TRBD1 (5 bases). V dropped 4 bases and J dropped 0 bases, with 12 bases sitting between them. In germline, CDR1 is MNHNY, CDR2 SVGAGI (reference sequence). CDR3 length: 16 residues.